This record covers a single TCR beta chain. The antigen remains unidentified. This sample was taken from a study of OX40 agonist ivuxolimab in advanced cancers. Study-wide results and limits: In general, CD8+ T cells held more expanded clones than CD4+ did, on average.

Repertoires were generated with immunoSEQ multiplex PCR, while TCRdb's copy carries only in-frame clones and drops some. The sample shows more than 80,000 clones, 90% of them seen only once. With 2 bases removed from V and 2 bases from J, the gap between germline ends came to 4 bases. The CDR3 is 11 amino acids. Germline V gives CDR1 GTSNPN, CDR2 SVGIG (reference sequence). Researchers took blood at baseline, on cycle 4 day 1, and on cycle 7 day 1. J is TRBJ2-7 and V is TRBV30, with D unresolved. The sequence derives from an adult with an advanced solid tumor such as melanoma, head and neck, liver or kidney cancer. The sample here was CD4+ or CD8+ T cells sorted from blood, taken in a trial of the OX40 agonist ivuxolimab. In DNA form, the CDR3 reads TGTGCCTGGAGTATTACCTACGAGCAGTACTTC. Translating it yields CAWSITYEQYF.